The next 15 T cell receptor beta chains were all read from a single sample in a study of PD-1 blockade in classical Hodgkin lymphoma. All the patients suffered relapse after autologous stem cell transplantation, and brentuximab vedotin exposure differed. Assay: immunoSEQ multiplex PCR; the TCRdb copy retains only in-frame clones and omits some. Counted here are roughly 60,000 clones, 90% occurring once; the ten biggest clones make up roughly a tenth. The source was peripheral blood mononuclear cells (PBMCs), collected at baseline. The receptors come from a human donor with classical Hodgkin lymphoma.

This clone is deemed medium-sized. This sequence joins TRBV19 and TRBJ2-1, with 9 bases that match TRBD1. The J segment lost 5 bases and the V segment lost 7 bases, leaving 6 bases of the junction unmatched. The length of the CDR3 is 14 residues. The V gene's germline CDR1 is LNHDA and CDR2 SQIVND (reference sequence). Here the CDR3 DNA reads TGTGCCAGTATTAGCCGGGACAGGGACAATGAGCAGTTCTTC. Protein: CASISRDRDNEQFF.

The rearrangement uses TRBV5-1 and TRBJ2-7; 14 bases map to TRBD2. V gave up 6 bases and J gave up 3 bases; unmatched junction bases: 5. The CDR3 length is 15 residues. Per the germline V gene, CDR1 is SGHRS and CDR2 is YFSETQ. This CDR3 is CASTNGTSGSYEQYF. CDR3 in DNA: TGCGCCAGCACAAATGGGACTAGCGGGAGCTACGAGCAGTACTTC.

This rearrangement joins TRBV11-3 to TRBJ2-7; maybe TRBD2 (6 bases). Per the germline V gene, CDR1 is SGHNT and CDR2 is YENEEA. The V gene lost 2 bases and the J gene lost 6 bases, with 11 bases spanning the gap. The CDR3 is 13 amino acids. The CDR3 sequence is CASSLMGAGEQYF. The CDR3 DNA follows: TGTGCCAGCAGCTTAATGGGAGCGGGCGAGCAGTACTTC.

The CDR3 region has the DNA TGCGCCAGCAGCTTGGTGGATACGCAGTATTTT. Protein product: CASSLVDTQYF. This chain uses TRBV5-1 with TRBJ2-3; D unclear. The V gene's germline CDR1 is SGHRS and CDR2 YFSETQ. There are 11 residues in the CDR3. The V and J ends lost 0 bases and 6 bases respectively, with 2 bases between them.

This clone was seen only a few times. The chain recombines TRBV18 with TRBJ1-3; D unresolved. V lost 5 bases and J lost 4, with 6 bases in between. CDR1 and CDR2 (germline): KGHSH, LQKENI. The CDR3 contains 12 residues. The CDR3 sequence: CASSLQGNTIYF. The CDR3 DNA reads as TGTGCCAGCTCATTACAAGGAAACACCATATATTTT.

This rearrangement joins TRBV19 to TRBJ1-1; no firm D call. Germline lookup yields CDR1 LNHDA and CDR2 SQIVND (reference sequence). This CDR3 has 14 amino acids. Trimming stripped 7 bases from V and 0 bases from J, with 12 bases between. The CDR3 protein is CASIRSPMNTEAFF. DNA for the CDR3: TGTGCCAGTATACGCTCGCCTATGAACACTGAAGCTTTCTTT.

This clone was seen only once. The V call is TRBV5-4, the J call TRBJ2-1, with D possibly matching TRBD2 (5 bases). V was pared by 2 bases and J by 10 bases, with 10 bases between. Germline loops: CDR1 SGHNT, CDR2 YYREEE (reference sequence). This CDR3 has 12 amino acids. The CDR3 nucleotides read TGTGCCAGCAGCTTCTCCGGGGAAGAGCAGTTCTTC. Translating gives CASSFSGEEQFF.

This chain joins TRBV5-1 and TRBJ1-1; TRBD1 matches 9 bases. Per germline, CDR1 SGHRS and CDR2 YFSETQ. V lost 0 bases, J lost 1 base, and 1 base stayed unmatched. The CDR3 has 15 residues. CDR3 loop: CASSLGDRANTEAFF. The CDR3 bases are TGCGCCAGCAGCTTGGGGGACAGGGCGAACACTGAAGCTTTCTTT.

V gene TRBV5-6 combines with J gene TRBJ2-7; 8 positions match TRBD1. In germline, CDR1 is SGHDT, CDR2 YYEEEE. This CDR3 comprises 14 residues. Unmatched junction bases numbered 6, after V lost 5 bases and J lost 2 bases. The CDR3 here is CASSRQGIPYEQYF. In nucleotides, the CDR3 is TGTGCCAGCAGTCGACAGGGGATTCCCTACGAGCAGTACTTC. The whole variable domain, filled in from reference TRBV5-6 and TRBJ2-7, reads DAGVTQSPTHLIKTRGQQVTLRCSPKSGHDTVSWYQQALGQGPQFIFQYYEEEERQRGNFPDRFSGHQFPNYSSELNVNALLLGDSALYLCASSRQGIPYEQYFGPGTRLTVT.

The gene calls are TRBV4-1 and TRBJ1-2, with D maybe TRBD1 (5 bases). In germline, CDR1 is MGHRA, CDR2 YSYEKL. V gave up 3 bases and J gave up 6 bases, with 11 bases separating them. This CDR3 is built from 13 residues. CDR3 sequence reads: CASSHRGGDGYTF. CDR3 in DNA: TGCGCCAGCAGCCATCGCGGAGGGGATGGCTACACCTTC.

Only a few counts were recorded for this clone. The chain links TRBV25-1 to TRBJ2-3, with D perhaps TRBD1 or TRBD2 (5 bases each). Trimming left V 6 bases short and J 12 bases short, with 19 bases between. The germline V gene has CDR1 MGHDK and CDR2 SYGVNS. The CDR3 runs 13 residues. The CDR3 coding sequence is TGTGCCAGCAGCGTCCCTGGGACGGGAAATCAGTATTTT. It specifies CASSVPGTGNQYF.

V and J are TRBV18 and TRBJ1-3; D is undetermined. CDR1 is KGHSH, CDR2 LQKENI, per germline. V lost 3 bases to trimming and J lost 1 base, with 13 bases between them. The CDR3 runs 16 residues. In nucleotides, the CDR3 is TGTGCCAGCTCACCCCTGAAAGTCGTTTCTGGAAACACCATATATTTT. Residues: CASSPLKVVSGNTIYF.

CDR3 DNA sequence: TGCAGCGTTGCACTAGCGGGAAGTAGGAATGAGCAGTTCTTC. It translates to CSVALAGSRNEQFF. This sequence joins TRBV29-1 and TRBJ2-1, with 10 nucleotides matching TRBD2. V was clipped by 4 bases and J by 7 bases; unmatched bases: 7. Per the germline V gene, CDR1 is SQVTM and CDR2 is ANQGSEA. This CDR3 is 14 amino acids long.

The chain joins TRBV28 to TRBJ1-1; D remains unclear. Germline CDR1 reads MDHEN; CDR2 reads SYDVKM. CDR3 length: 11 amino acids. Trimming removed 8 bases from V and 4 bases from J, with 8 bases in between. CDR3 sequence (DNA): TGTGCCAGCGTGACCGCCACTGAAGCTTTCTTT. Translation: CASVTATEAFF.

J is TRBJ2-7 and V is TRBV10-1; D remains unclear. Trimming cost V 0 bases and J 9 bases, with 9 bases left between them. CDR1 is WNHNN, CDR2 SYGVQD, per germline (reference sequence). CDR3 size: 12 residues. The CDR3 protein is CASSESTVGQYF. DNA of the CDR3: TGCGCCAGCAGTGAGTCGACCGTCGGGCAGTACTTC.